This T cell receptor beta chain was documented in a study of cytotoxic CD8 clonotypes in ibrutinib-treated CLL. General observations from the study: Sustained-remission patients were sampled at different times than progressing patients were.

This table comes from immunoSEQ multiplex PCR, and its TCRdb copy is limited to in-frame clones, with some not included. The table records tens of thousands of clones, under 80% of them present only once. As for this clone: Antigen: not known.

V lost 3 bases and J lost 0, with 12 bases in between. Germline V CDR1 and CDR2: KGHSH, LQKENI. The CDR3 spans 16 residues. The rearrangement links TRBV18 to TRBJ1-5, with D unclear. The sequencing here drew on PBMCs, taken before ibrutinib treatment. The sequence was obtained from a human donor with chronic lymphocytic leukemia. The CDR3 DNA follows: TGTGCCAGCTCACCTTCCAGAGCTTATAGCAATCAGCCCCAGCATTTT. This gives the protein CASSPSRAYSNQPQHF.